This passage covers 21 T cell receptor beta chains from one sample sequenced in a study of CD8+ T cells in alopecia areata. Isolated RNA was reverse transcribed into cDNA used as the sequencing template. Sequencing used immunoSEQ multiplex PCR; TCRdb keeps in-frame clones, though not all of them. The table shows about 99,000 clones, with approximately 60% occurring only once. Material: CD4+ T cells sorted from blood. These TCRs come from a human donor in good health.

The CDR3 protein is CATSSLRGRADTQYF. The DNA for the CDR3 is TGTGCCACCAGCAGCTTAAGGGGTCGGGCAGATACGCAGTATTTT. The rearrangement joins TRBV15 to TRBJ2-3, with D maybe TRBD1 (5 bases). Per germline, CDR1 LNHNV and CDR2 YYDKDF (reference sequence). This CDR3 has 15 amino acids. V gave up 3 bases and J gave up 4 bases, with 14 bases separating them.

This chain uses TRBV29-1 with TRBJ1-2; the D gene is possibly TRBD1 (5 bases). This CDR3 is 14 amino acids long. CDR1 SQVTM and CDR2 ANQGSEA come from the germline V gene. The ends were cut back, 4 bases at V and 5 bases at J, with 17 bases in the middle. The CDR3 reads CSVVGGRGRYGYTF. The CDR3 DNA follows: TGCAGCGTTGTGGGTGGGCGGGGGAGGTATGGCTACACCTTC.

V gene TRBV28 combines with J gene TRBJ2-3, with D tentatively TRBD1 (5 bases). With 5 bases removed from V and 4 bases from J, the gap between germline ends came to 13 bases. CDR1 and CDR2 from the germline V gene are MDHEN and SYDVKM. The CDR3 has 14 residues. The DNA of the CDR3 is TGTGCCAGCAGTACCGGACAAGGCCCAGATACGCAGTATTTT. It encodes CASSTGQGPDTQYF.

The J gene is TRBJ1-2, the V gene TRBV30, with TRBD1 matching over 10 bases. After removal of 3 bases from V and 12 bases from J, the junction contained 10 bases not matched to a gene. The V gene's germline CDR1 is GTSNPN and CDR2 SVGIG (reference sequence). The CDR3 is 13 residues long. The CDR3 sequence is CAWSPYRDRGNTF. CDR3 DNA: TGTGCCTGGAGCCCCTATCGGGACAGGGGCAACACCTTC.

The chain recombines TRBV5-1 with TRBJ2-1; the match to TRBD1 covers 9 bases. V was pared by 5 bases and J by 3 bases, with 6 bases of the junction left unmatched. CDR3 size: 15 residues. From germline, CDR1 is SGHRS and CDR2 YFSETQ. DNA for the CDR3: TGCGCCAGCAGTTTCGGGACAGGGCTCTACAATGAGCAGTTCTTC. It translates to CASSFGTGLYNEQFF.

Comment on this clone: The same CDR3 also results from other DNA sequences found in this sample. J is TRBJ2-5 and V is TRBV4-1; 7 bases are shared with TRBD2. The germline CDR1 and CDR2 sequences are MGHRA and YSYEKL. The V gene end was trimmed by 0 bases and the J gene end by 5 bases; junction bases not matched to a gene: 9. The CDR3 is 16 amino acids. The CDR3 DNA is TGCGCCAGCAGCCAAGACCGACTAGCAGGCGGGGAGACCCAGTACTTC. Protein product: CASSQDRLAGGETQYF.

This clone is labeled medium-sized. The J gene is TRBJ1-4, the V gene TRBV12-5, with unresolved D. Trimming took 4 bases from V and 0 from J, leaving 12 bases between them. Germline V gene sequence: CDR1 LGHNT, CDR2 FRNRAP. The CDR3 sequence is 16 residues long. The CDR3 sequence is CASGSGRAATNEKLFF. CDR3 DNA sequence: TGTGCTAGTGGTTCCGGCCGGGCCGCAACTAATGAAAAACTGTTTTTT.

The sample holds a few counts of this clone. V is TRBV5-6 and J is TRBJ2-5, with no clear D. CDR3 size: 16 residues. The ends were cut back, 0 bases at V and 1 base at J, with 13 bases in the middle. From germline, CDR1 is SGHDT and CDR2 YYEEEE. CDR3 bases: TGTGCCAGCAGCTTGGCCCCTACCCAGGCCCAAGAGACCCAGTACTTC. Translating gives CASSLAPTQAQETQYF. Based on the CDR3 plus reference TRBV5-6 and TRBJ2-5, the full variable domain is DAGVTQSPTHLIKTRGQQVTLRCSPKSGHDTVSWYQQALGQGPQFIFQYYEEEERQRGNFPDRFSGHQFPNYSSELNVNALLLGDSALYLCASSLAPTQAQETQYFGPGTRLLVL.

V gene TRBV29-1 combines with J gene TRBJ2-3; TRBD1 agrees at 10 bases. The CDR3 sequence is 14 residues long. Germline trimming cut 6 bases from V and 2 bases from J; bases unmatched to any gene: 5. Germline values: CDR1 SQVTM, CDR2 ANQGSEA. CDR3 sequence reads: CSVGQGTYTDTQYF. The CDR3 DNA sequence: TGCAGCGTGGGACAGGGGACTTACACAGATACGCAGTATTTT.

There are many counts of this clone. CDR3 sequence reads: CASSLGQKETQYF. The CDR3 DNA follows: TGTGCCAGCTCACTCGGACAGAAAGAGACCCAGTACTTC. V gene TRBV18 combines with J gene TRBJ2-5, with D possibly being TRBD1 (6 bases). Trimming pared 4 bases from V and 3 bases from J, leaving 9 bases between. This CDR3 contains 13 residues. Germline V gene sequence: CDR1 KGHSH, CDR2 LQKENI.

This chain links TRBV10-3 with TRBJ2-7, with TRBD1 matching over 9 bases. With V trimmed by 5 bases and J by 9 bases, 17 bases remained unmatched. Germline CDR1 is ENHRY and CDR2 is SYGVKD. The CDR3 runs 16 residues. Here the CDR3 DNA reads TGTGCCATCAGTTCCCCAGGGACAGGGCAGGAGTTCTGGCAGTACTTC. It yields the protein CAISSPGTGQEFWQYF.

The chain has TRBV2 and TRBJ1-5; D is undetermined. The ends were cut back, 6 bases at V and 7 bases at J, with 13 bases in the middle. The CDR3 contains 13 residues. Germline V gene data show CDR1 as SNHLY and CDR2 as FYNNEI. In DNA, the CDR3 is TGTGCCAGCAGCGTCAGATTTAACCAGCCCCAGCATTTT. The encoded protein is CASSVRFNQPQHF.

This rearrangement joins TRBV5-1 to TRBJ2-1; 7 nucleotides match TRBD1. The CDR3 is 15 amino acids. The ends lost 0 bases at V and 4 bases at J; junction bases unmatched: 4. From germline, CDR1 is SGHRS and CDR2 YFSETQ. CDR3 loop: CASSLATGAYNEQFF. The CDR3, as DNA: TGCGCCAGCAGCTTGGCCACAGGGGCTTACAATGAGCAGTTCTTC.

V usage is TRBV28 and J usage is TRBJ2-5; tentative D call: TRBD2 (6 bases). V was cut by 6 bases and J by 2 bases, with 16 bases left in between. The CDR3 sequence is 15 residues long. The V gene's germline CDR1 is MDHEN and CDR2 SYDVKM. CDR3 sequence reads: CASSNPGGRQETQYF. The CDR3 DNA sequence: TGTGCCAGCAGCAACCCCGGGGGACGGCAAGAGACCCAGTACTTC. Full variable domain (rest looked up from reference TRBV28 and TRBJ2-5): DVKVTQSSRYLVKRTGEKVFLECVQDMDHENMFWYRQDPGLGLRLIYFSYDVKMKEKGDIPEGYSVSREKKERFSLILESASTNQTSMYLCASSNPGGRQETQYFGPGTRLLVL.

This chain connects TRBV7-9 to TRBJ1-1; D gene ambiguous. The CDR3 totals 14 residues. The V end lost 6 bases, the J end lost 4 bases, and 15 bases lay between the germline ends. Germline CDR1 and CDR2: SEHNR and FQNEAQ (reference sequence). CDR3 sequence: CASSREGFGTEAFF. CDR3 bases: TGTGCCAGCAGTCGTGAAGGGTTCGGCACTGAAGCTTTCTTT.

This clone was counted only a few times. This chain's CDR3 is CASRPNLAKNIQYF. DNA of the CDR3: TGTGCCAGCCGACCGAACCTAGCCAAAAACATTCAGTACTTC. The chain recombines TRBV19 with TRBJ2-4; D unresolved. The V end lost 9 bases, the J end lost 0 bases, and 12 bases lay between the germline ends. Looked up from germline, CDR1 is LNHDA and CDR2 is SQIVND (reference sequence). There are 14 residues in the CDR3.

V usage is TRBV7-2 and J usage is TRBJ2-3; unclear D gene. Germline V gives CDR1 SGHTA, CDR2 FQGNSA. V was cut by 5 bases and J by 0 bases, with 6 bases left in between. CDR3 size: 13 residues. CDR3 nucleotide sequence: TGTGCCAGCAGCCCCCCGAGCACAGATACGCAGTATTTT. Protein sequence: CASSPPSTDTQYF. Based on the CDR3 plus reference TRBV7-2 and TRBJ2-3, the full variable domain is GAGVSQSPSNKVTEKGKDVELRCDPISGHTALYWYRQSLGQGLEFLIYFQGNSAPDKSGLPSDRFSAERTGGSVSTLTIQRTQQEDSAVYLCASSPPSTDTQYFGPGTRLTVL.

The chain links TRBV29-1 to TRBJ2-7, with no clear D. This CDR3 is 12 amino acids long. V lost 4 bases and J 2 bases, leaving 9 bases between the germline ends. Germline V CDR1 and CDR2: SQVTM, ANQGSEA. The CDR3 sequence: CSVGGSTYEQYF. Written as DNA, the CDR3 is TGCAGCGTTGGTGGCAGTACCTACGAGCAGTACTTC.

This clone was seen more than once but under ten times. This sequence joins TRBV11-2 and TRBJ2-3, with D possibly TRBD1 on 5 matching bases. The CDR3 has 16 residues. V was trimmed by 5 bases and J by 2 bases, leaving 17 bases between them. Germline V gene lookup returns CDR1 SGHAT and CDR2 FQNNGV. CDR3: CASSPLVGPITDTQYF. Written as DNA, the CDR3 is TGTGCCAGCAGCCCCCTAGTGGGGCCCATCACAGATACGCAGTATTTT.

This clone is a singleton in its sample. The genes are TRBV27 and TRBJ1-6; no clear D gene. The CDR3 contains 15 residues. V shed 6 bases and J shed 5 bases, with 14 bases lying between them. The V gene's germline CDR1 is MNHEY and CDR2 SMNVEV (reference sequence). CDR3: CASSIRAGNNSPLHF. CDR3 DNA: TGTGCCAGCAGCATCCGAGCGGGGAATAATTCACCCCTCCACTTT.

The gene calls are TRBV5-6 and TRBJ2-7; D may match TRBD1 or TRBD2 (6 bases each). V gave up 5 bases and J gave up 6 bases, with 15 bases separating them. The CDR3 runs 13 residues. CDR1 and CDR2 (germline): SGHDT, YYEEEE. CDR3 sequence reads: CASSPTGGGEQYF. The CDR3 nucleotides read TGTGCCAGCAGTCCAACCGGGGGCGGCGAGCAGTACTTC.